Following are 18 T cell receptor beta chains from one sample sequenced in a study of cytomegalovirus exposure and HLA in healthy donors. Profiling relied on immunoSEQ multiplex PCR, and the TCRdb table lists in-frame clones only, not all of them. The data show about 130,000 clones, 70% to 90% seen once. The sample was PBMCs. These receptors all come from a woman in her thirties in good health and CMV-seropositive.

The V call is TRBV5-1, the J call TRBJ2-2; D is unresolved. The CDR3 runs 14 residues. Germline V gene sequence: CDR1 SGHRS, CDR2 YFSETQ. Deletions cut 0 bases from V and 4 bases from J, with 7 bases between. The CDR3 DNA follows: TGCGCCAGCAGCTTGGTAGCTTCCACCGGGGAGCTGTTTTTT. Translated, it gives CASSLVASTGELFF.

The gene calls are TRBV9 and TRBJ1-1; D gene uncertain. The CDR3 spans 16 residues. V lost 0 bases to trimming and J lost 2 bases, with 14 bases between them. CDR1 SGDLS and CDR2 YYNGEE come from the germline V gene. The chain's CDR3 is CASSVGGEVLNTEAFF. The CDR3 DNA reads TGTGCCAGCAGCGTAGGGGGAGAGGTCCTAAACACTGAAGCTTTCTTT. Looking up the rest from reference TRBV9 and TRBJ1-1 gives the full variable domain: DSGVTQTPKHLITATGQRVTLRCSPRSGDLSVYWYQQSLDQGLQFLIQYYNGEERAKGNILERFSAQQFPDLHSELNLSSLELGDSALYFCASSVGGEVLNTEAFFGQGTRLTVV.

This rearrangement joins TRBV5-1 to TRBJ2-1; 14 positions agree with TRBD2. The CDR3 loop spans 16 amino acids. The V segment lost 1 base and the J segment 9 bases; nucleotides outside the gene matches: 6. Germline V gene lookup returns CDR1 SGHRS and CDR2 YFSETQ. The CDR3 spells CASSLTGTSGSPEQFF. As DNA, the CDR3 is TGCGCCAGCAGCTTGACCGGGACTAGCGGGAGTCCTGAGCAGTTCTTC.

Turning to this clone: The same CDR3 also results from other DNA sequences found in this sample. The chain uses TRBV4-1 and TRBJ2-7, with 7 positions matching TRBD1. J was trimmed by 3 bases and V by 1 base; bases with no gene match: 3. CDR3 length: 14 amino acids. CDR1 and CDR2 from the germline V gene are MGHRA and YSYEKL. The CDR3 loop is CASSQVQGDYEQYF. The CDR3 DNA reads TGCGCCAGCAGCCAAGTCCAGGGGGACTACGAGCAGTACTTC.

This chain's CDR3 is CASSVQASSYEQYF. CDR3 DNA sequence: TGTGCCAGCAGCGTCCAGGCAAGCTCCTACGAGCAGTACTTC. The gene calls are TRBV9 and TRBJ2-7, with D unresolved. CDR1 and CDR2 from the germline V gene are SGDLS and YYNGEE. Trimming stripped 2 bases from V and 0 bases from J, with 9 bases between. This CDR3 has 14 amino acids.

This clone has a single count. The chain recombines TRBV15 with TRBJ2-1; maybe TRBD2 (6 bases). Trimming shortened V by 5 bases and J by 0 bases, and 8 bases separated the two germline ends. Germline lookup yields CDR1 LNHNV and CDR2 YYDKDF (reference sequence). The CDR3 is made up of 14 amino acids. Written as DNA, the CDR3 is TGTGCCACCAGCGGAGGGCTCTCCTACAATGAGCAGTTCTTC. This gives the protein CATSGGLSYNEQFF.

The J gene is TRBJ1-2, the V gene TRBV28, with D unclear. This CDR3 has 15 amino acids. Germline CDR1 and CDR2: MDHEN and SYDVKM. Trimming removed 2 bases at V and 4 bases at J, with 14 bases between. CDR3 sequence: CASSLPGSKAYGYTF. The CDR3 nucleotides are TGTGCCAGCAGTTTACCGGGGTCAAAGGCCTATGGCTACACCTTC.

The chain has TRBV28 and TRBJ1-4; 9 bases agree with TRBD1. Germline lookup yields CDR1 MDHEN and CDR2 SYDVKM. There are 16 residues in the CDR3. The V and J ends lost 2 bases and 5 bases, in that order; junction bases with no gene match: 6. The CDR3 spells CASSLISGQGNEKLFF. In DNA form, the CDR3 reads TGTGCCAGCAGTTTAATATCGGGACAGGGAAATGAAAAACTGTTTTTT. The whole variable domain, remainder taken from reference TRBV28 and TRBJ1-4, is DVKVTQSSRYLVKRTGEKVFLECVQDMDHENMFWYRQDPGLGLRLIYFSYDVKMKEKGDIPEGYSVSREKKERFSLILESASTNQTSMYLCASSLISGQGNEKLFFGSGTQLSVL.

In DNA, the CDR3 is TGTGCCATCAGCCATCCTCGGTCGGAGACCCAGTACTTC. This sequence encodes CAISHPRSETQYF. This chain joins TRBV10-3 and TRBJ2-5; D remains ambiguous. V shed 6 bases and J shed 5 bases, with 13 bases lying between them. The germline CDR1 and CDR2 sequences are ENHRY and SYGVKD. This CDR3 spans 13 amino acids.

This chain connects TRBV2 to TRBJ2-3; the D gene is possibly TRBD1 (6 bases). Germline CDR1 SNHLY, CDR2 FYNNEI. Trimming removed 8 bases at V and 0 bases at J, with 12 bases between. The CDR3 extends over 14 amino acids. The CDR3 reads CASVQGISTDTQYF. DNA of the CDR3: TGTGCCAGCGTCCAGGGGATTAGCACAGATACGCAGTATTTT. Complete variable domain (other parts from reference TRBV2 and TRBJ2-3): EPEVTQTPSHQVTQMGQEVILRCVPISNHLYFYWYRQILGQKVEFLVSFYNNEISEKSEIFDDQFSVERPDGSNFTLKIRSTKLEDSAMYFCASVQGISTDTQYFGPGTRLTVL.

The chain combines TRBV14 with TRBJ2-1; D unclear. Germline CDR1 SGHDN, CDR2 FVKESK. The CDR3 runs 13 residues. V gave up 2 bases and J gave up 3 bases, with 5 bases separating them. DNA for the CDR3: TGTGCCAGCAGCCAACAACACTACAATGAGCAGTTCTTC. Translated, it gives CASSQQHYNEQFF.

The CDR3 reads CASSLQGITDTQYF. The CDR3 nucleotides are TGTGCCAGCAGCTTGCAGGGGATCACAGATACGCAGTATTTT. V and J are TRBV5-5 and TRBJ2-3; D possibly corresponds to TRBD1 (6 bases). The V gene lost 1 base and the J gene lost 2 bases, with 8 bases spanning the gap. The germline V gene encodes CDR1 SGHKS and CDR2 YYEKEE (reference sequence). This CDR3 region has 14 residues. Using reference TRBV5-5 and TRBJ2-3 for the parts outside the CDR3, the full variable domain is DAGVTQSPTHLIKTRGQQVTLRCSPISGHKSVSWYQQVLGQGPQFIFQYYEKEERGRGNFPDRFSARQFPNYSSELNVNALLLGDSALYLCASSLQGITDTQYFGPGTRLTVL.

This chain uses TRBV2 with TRBJ1-5; tentatively, D is TRBD1 (5 bases). The CDR3 has 14 amino acids. From germline, CDR1 is SNHLY and CDR2 FYNNEI. Trimming pared 8 bases from V and 1 base from J, leaving 12 bases between. CDR3 nucleotide sequence: TGTGCCAGCCGACAGATAGGGAGCAATCAGCCCCAGCATTTT. This sequence encodes CASRQIGSNQPQHF.

The chain combines TRBV5-6 with TRBJ1-4; tentatively, D is TRBD1 (6 bases). In germline, CDR1 is SGHDT, CDR2 YYEEEE. The CDR3 loop spans 16 amino acids. V dropped 4 bases and J dropped 1 base, with 14 bases sitting between them. The CDR3 DNA sequence: TGTGCCAGCAGCAGAATGGACAGTTTAACTAATGAAAAACTGTTTTTT. Protein sequence: CASSRMDSLTNEKLFF.

The chain uses TRBV5-4 and TRBJ1-3, with D maybe TRBD1 (6 bases). The CDR3 consists of 14 residues. Germline CDR1 SGHNT, CDR2 YYREEE (reference sequence). Deletions cut 4 bases from V and 4 bases from J, with 12 bases between. The CDR3 loop reads CASSQGTGGNTIYF. CDR3 nucleotides: TGTGCCAGCAGCCAGGGGACGGGAGGAAACACCATATATTTT.

This rearrangement joins TRBV5-1 to TRBJ2-3, with 9 positions matching TRBD2. Germline CDR1 and CDR2: SGHRS and YFSETQ. The CDR3 consists of 16 residues. V was pared by 2 bases and J by 2 bases, with 6 bases of the junction left unmatched. CDR3: CASSLRAGGSTDTQYF. The CDR3 DNA sequence: TGCGCCAGCAGCTTAAGAGCGGGGGGCTCCACAGATACGCAGTATTTT.

The rearrangement links TRBV7-3 to TRBJ1-1; D gene unclear. This CDR3 comprises 13 residues. The V end lost 0 bases, the J end lost 5 bases, and 7 bases lay between the germline ends. Germline V CDR1 and CDR2: SGHTA, FQGTGA. For the CDR3, the DNA is TGTGCCAGCAGCTTAACGAGTTTGACTGAAGCTTTCTTT. Its translation is CASSLTSLTEAFF.

This chain uses TRBV27 with TRBJ2-1; 7 nucleotides agree with TRBD2. The germline V gene has CDR1 MNHEY and CDR2 SMNVEV (reference sequence). J gave up 0 bases and V 7 bases, and 3 bases lay outside the gene matches. CDR3 size: 14 residues. Here the CDR3 reads CASTASGSYNEQFF. The CDR3 DNA is TGTGCCAGCACCGCTAGCGGCTCCTACAATGAGCAGTTCTTC.